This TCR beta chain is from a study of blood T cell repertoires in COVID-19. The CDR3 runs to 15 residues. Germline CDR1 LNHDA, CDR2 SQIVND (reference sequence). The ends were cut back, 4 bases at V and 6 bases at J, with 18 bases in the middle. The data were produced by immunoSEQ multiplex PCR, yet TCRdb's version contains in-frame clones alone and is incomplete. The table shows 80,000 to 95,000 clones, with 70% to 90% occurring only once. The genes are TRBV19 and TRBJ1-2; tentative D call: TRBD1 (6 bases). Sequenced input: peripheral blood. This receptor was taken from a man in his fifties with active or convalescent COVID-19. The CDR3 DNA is TGTGCCAGTAGTACCCGCCAGGGGTCTTCGGATGGCTACACCTTC. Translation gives CASSTRQGSSDGYTF.